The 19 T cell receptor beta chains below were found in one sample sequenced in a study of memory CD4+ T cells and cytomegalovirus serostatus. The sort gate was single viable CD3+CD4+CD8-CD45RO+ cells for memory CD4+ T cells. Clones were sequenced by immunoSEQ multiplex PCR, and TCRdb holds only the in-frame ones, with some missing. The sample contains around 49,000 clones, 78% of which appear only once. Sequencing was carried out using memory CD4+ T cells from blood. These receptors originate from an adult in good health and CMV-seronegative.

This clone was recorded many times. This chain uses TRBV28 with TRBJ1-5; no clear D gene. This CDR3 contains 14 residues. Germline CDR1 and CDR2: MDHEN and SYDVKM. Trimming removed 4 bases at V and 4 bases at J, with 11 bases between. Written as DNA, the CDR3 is TGTGCCAGCAGTTCCTCCATAGGGAATCAGCCCCAGCATTTT. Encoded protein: CASSSSIGNQPQHF.

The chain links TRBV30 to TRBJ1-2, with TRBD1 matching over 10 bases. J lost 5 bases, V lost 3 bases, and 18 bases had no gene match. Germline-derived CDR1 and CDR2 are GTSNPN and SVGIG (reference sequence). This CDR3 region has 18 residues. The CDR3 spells CAWRGTGTGVPSLYGYTF. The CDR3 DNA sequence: TGTGCCTGGAGAGGGACCGGGACAGGGGTTCCCTCTCTTTATGGCTACACCTTC.

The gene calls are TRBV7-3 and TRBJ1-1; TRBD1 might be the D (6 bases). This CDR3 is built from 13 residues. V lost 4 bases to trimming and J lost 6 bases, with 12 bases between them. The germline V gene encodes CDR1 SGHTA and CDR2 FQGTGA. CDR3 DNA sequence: TGTGCCAGCAGCTCTCCAGGGGTCCCTGAAGCTTTCTTT. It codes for CASSSPGVPEAFF. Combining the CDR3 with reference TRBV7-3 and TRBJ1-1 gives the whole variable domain GAGVSQTPSNKVTEKGKYVELRCDPISGHTALYWYRQSLGQGPEFLIYFQGTGAADDSGLPNDRFFAVRPEGSVSTLKIQRTERGDSAVYLCASSSPGVPEAFFGQGTRLTVV.

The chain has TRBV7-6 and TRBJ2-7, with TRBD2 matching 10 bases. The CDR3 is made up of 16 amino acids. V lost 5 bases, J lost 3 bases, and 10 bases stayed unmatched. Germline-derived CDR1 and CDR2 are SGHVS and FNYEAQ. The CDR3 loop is CASSARTSGIVYEQYF. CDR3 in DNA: TGTGCCAGCAGCGCAAGAACTAGCGGGATTGTCTACGAGCAGTACTTC. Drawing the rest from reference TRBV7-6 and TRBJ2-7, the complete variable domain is GAGVSQSPRYKVTKRGQDVALRCDPISGHVSLYWYRQALGQGPEFLTYFNYEAQQDKSGLPNDRFSAERPEGSISTLTIQRTEQRDSAMYRCASSARTSGIVYEQYFGPGTRLTVT.

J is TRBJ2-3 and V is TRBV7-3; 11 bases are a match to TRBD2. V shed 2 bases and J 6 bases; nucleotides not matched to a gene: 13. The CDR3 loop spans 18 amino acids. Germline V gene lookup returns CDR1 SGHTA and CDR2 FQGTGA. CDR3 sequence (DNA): TGTGCCAGCAGCTTACTTGGTAGCGGGAGGGCCGTTGCGGATACGCAGTATTTT. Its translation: CASSLLGSGRAVADTQYF. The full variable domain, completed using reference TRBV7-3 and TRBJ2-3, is GAGVSQTPSNKVTEKGKYVELRCDPISGHTALYWYRQSLGQGPEFLIYFQGTGAADDSGLPNDRFFAVRPEGSVSTLKIQRTERGDSAVYLCASSLLGSGRAVADTQYFGPGTRLTVL.

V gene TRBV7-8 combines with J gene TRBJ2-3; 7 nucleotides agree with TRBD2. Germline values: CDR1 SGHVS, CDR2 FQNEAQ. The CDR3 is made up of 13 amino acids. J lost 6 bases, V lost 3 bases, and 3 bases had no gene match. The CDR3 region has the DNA TGTGCCAGCAGCTTTGCGGGAGCTGATACGCAGTATTTT. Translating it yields CASSFAGADTQYF. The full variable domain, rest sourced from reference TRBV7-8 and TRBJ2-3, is GAGVSQSPRYKVAKRGQDVALRCDPISGHVSLFWYQQALGQGPEFLTYFQNEAQLDKSGLPSDRFFAERPEGSVSTLKIQRTQQEDSAVYLCASSFAGADTQYFGPGTRLTVL.

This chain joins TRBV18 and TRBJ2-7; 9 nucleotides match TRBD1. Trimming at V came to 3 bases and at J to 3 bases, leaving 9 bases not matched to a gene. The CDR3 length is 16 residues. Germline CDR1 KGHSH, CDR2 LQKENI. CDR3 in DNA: TGTGCCAGCTCACCGTCGTTCGGACAGGGGAACTACGAGCAGTACTTC. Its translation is CASSPSFGQGNYEQYF.

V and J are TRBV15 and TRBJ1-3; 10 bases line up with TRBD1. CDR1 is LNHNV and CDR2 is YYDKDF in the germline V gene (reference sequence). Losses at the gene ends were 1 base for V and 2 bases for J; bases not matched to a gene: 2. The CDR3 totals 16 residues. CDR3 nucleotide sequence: TGTGCCACCAGCAGAGGGGACAGGGGAACTGGAAACACCATATATTTT. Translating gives CATSRGDRGTGNTIYF.

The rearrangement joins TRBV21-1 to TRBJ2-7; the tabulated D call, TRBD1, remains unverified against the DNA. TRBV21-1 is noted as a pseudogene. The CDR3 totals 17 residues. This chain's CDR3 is CASSKGKYGTGRSEQYF. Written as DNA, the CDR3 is TGTGCCAGCAGCAAAGGAAAGTATGGGACAGGTCGTAGCGAGCAGTACTTC.

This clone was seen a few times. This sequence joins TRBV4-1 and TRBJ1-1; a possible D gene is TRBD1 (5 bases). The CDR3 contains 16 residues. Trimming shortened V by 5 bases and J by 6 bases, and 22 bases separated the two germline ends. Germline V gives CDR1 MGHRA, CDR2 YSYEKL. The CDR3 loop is CASSWNPRGTSPEAFF. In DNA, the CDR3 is TGCGCCAGCAGCTGGAACCCACGGGGGACCAGCCCTGAAGCTTTCTTT.

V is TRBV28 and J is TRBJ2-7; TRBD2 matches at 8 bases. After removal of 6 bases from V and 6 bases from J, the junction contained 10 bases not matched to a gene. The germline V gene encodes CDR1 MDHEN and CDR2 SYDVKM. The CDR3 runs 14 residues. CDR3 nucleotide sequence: TGTGCCAGCAGCTTACTGACCCGGGGGGGCGAGCAGTACTTC. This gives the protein CASSLLTRGGEQYF.

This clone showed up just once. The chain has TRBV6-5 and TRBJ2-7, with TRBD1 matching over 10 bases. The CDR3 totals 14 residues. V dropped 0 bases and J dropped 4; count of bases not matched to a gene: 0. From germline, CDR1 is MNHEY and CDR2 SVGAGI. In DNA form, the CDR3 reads TGTGCCAGCAGTTACTCGGGACAGGGGTACGAGCAGTACTTC. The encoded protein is CASSYSGQGYEQYF.

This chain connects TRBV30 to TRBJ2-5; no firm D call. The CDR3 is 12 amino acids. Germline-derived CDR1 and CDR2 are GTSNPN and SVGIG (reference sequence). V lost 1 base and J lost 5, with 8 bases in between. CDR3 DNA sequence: TGTGCCTGGAGTGAGGGTGTTGAGACCCAGTACTTC. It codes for CAWSEGVETQYF.

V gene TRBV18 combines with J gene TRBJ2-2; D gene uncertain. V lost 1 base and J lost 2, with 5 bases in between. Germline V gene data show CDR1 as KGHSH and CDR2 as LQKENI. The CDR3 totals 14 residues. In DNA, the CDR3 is TGTGCCAGCTCACCACAGTCAAACACCGGGGAGCTGTTTTTT. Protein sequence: CASSPQSNTGELFF.

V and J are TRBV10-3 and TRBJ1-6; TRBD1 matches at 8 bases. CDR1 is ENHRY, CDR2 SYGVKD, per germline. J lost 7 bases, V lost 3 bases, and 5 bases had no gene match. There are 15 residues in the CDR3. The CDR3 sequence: CAISDDQGANSPLHF. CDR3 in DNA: TGTGCCATCAGTGATGATCAGGGGGCGAATTCACCCCTCCACTTT.

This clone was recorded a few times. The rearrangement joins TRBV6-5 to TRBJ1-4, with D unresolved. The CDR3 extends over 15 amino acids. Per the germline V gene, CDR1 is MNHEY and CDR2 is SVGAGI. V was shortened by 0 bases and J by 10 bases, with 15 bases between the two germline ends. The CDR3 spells CASSYSGRRVGKLFF. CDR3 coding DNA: TGTGCCAGCAGTTACTCGGGTCGGAGGGTTGGAAAACTGTTTTTT.

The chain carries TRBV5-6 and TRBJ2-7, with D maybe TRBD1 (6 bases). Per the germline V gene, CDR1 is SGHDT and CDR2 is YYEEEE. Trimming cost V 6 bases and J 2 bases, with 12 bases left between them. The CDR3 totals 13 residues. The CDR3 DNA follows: TGTGCCAGCAAACAGGGTGGGGCCTACGAGCAGTACTTC. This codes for CASKQGGAYEQYF.

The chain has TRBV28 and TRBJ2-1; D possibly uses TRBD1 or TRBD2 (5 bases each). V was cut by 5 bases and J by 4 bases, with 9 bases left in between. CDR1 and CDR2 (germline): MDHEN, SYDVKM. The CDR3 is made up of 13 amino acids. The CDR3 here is CASSGDLYNEQFF. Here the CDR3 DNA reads TGTGCCAGCAGTGGGGACCTATACAATGAGCAGTTCTTC.

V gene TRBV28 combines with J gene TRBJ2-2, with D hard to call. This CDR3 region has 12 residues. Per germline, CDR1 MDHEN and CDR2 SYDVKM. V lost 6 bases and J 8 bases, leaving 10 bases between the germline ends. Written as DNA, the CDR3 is TGTGCCAGCAGGACTTCGGTAGGGGAGCTGTTTTTT. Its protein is CASRTSVGELFF.